The clone carrying this T cell receptor (beta chain) occurred once. Its antigen remains unknown. RNA, at about 0.5 to 1 ug, was reverse transcribed with random hexamers. TCRdb re-called the immunoSEQ multiplex PCR reads through MiXCR, storing one row per CDR3 protein. The table has 75,000 to 95,000 distinct CDR3 sequences, roughly 96% seen once; the top ten hold 0.62%. The entry originates in a study of CD8 T cells in Susac syndrome. Study-level results: CD8+ clonal expansion in Susac peaked in TEMRA cells and active patients.

Trimming stripped 0 bases from V and 8 bases from J, with 8 bases between. CDR1 SGDLS and CDR2 YYNGEE come from the germline V gene. The CDR3 loop spans 12 amino acids. This chain connects TRBV9 to TRBJ1-2; D is undetermined. This TCR was recovered from a human donor with Susac syndrome. Sequenced sample: CD8+ T cells from PBMCs. CDR3 in DNA: TGTGCCAGCAGCGTAGACGAGGTGGGCTACACCTTC. It specifies CASSVDEVGYTF.